These T cell receptor beta chains were read from a single sample in a study of blood T cell repertoires in COVID-19. Here immunoSEQ multiplex PCR was the method, and the copy in TCRdb shows in-frame clones only, minus some. This table has roughly 160,000 clones, about four fifths appearing once. The source material was peripheral blood. These receptors all stem from a man between 65 and 85 years old with active or convalescent COVID-19. Each CDR3 is given with its conserved first and last residue. A D gene is named only where the DNA matches it firmly. Size is omitted from some rows. Given values are once, few, many or a class for expanded clones.

CDR3aa,CDR3nt,d_gene,v_gene,abundance,j_gene,len
CASSLGARASEQYF,TGCGCCAGCAGCTTGGGAGCGCGGGCGAGCGAGCAGTACTTC,-,TRBV5-1,-,TRBJ2-7,14
CASKGGFSNQPQHF,TGTGCCAGCAAGGGAGGTTTTAGCAATCAGCCCCAGCATTTT,-,TRBV27,-,TRBJ1-5,14
CASSEGGGYNEQFF,TGCGCCAGCAGTGAAGGGGGGGGATACAATGAGCAGTTCTTC,-,TRBV10-2,-,TRBJ2-1,14
CASSIRQAGQPQHF,TGTGCCAGTAGTATTAGGCAGGCGGGGCAGCCCCAGCATTTT,-,TRBV19,-,TRBJ1-5,14
CATSDHRGLGGELFF,TGTGCCACCAGTGACCACAGGGGGCTGGGCGGGGAGCTGTTTTTT,TRBD1,TRBV24-1,-,TRBJ2-2,15
CATSRGGSGNTIYF,TGTGCCACCAGCAGAGGAGGGTCTGGAAACACCATATATTTT,-,TRBV15,-,TRBJ1-3,14
CASSDTTGTVYNEQFF,TGCGCCAGCAGCGATACTACCGGGACAGTCTACAATGAGCAGTTCTTC,TRBD1,TRBV10-1,-,TRBJ2-1,16
CASSQEPLVRGFISFGNTIYF,TGCGCCAGCAGCCAAGAGCCACTGGTCCGGGGATTTATTTCTTTTGGAAACACCATATATTTT,-,TRBV4-3,-,TRBJ1-3,21
CASSLQDGELFF,TGTGCCAGCAGCCTCCAGGACGGGGAGCTGTTTTTT,-,TRBV7-3,-,TRBJ2-2,12
CATSRGGTRGSYEQYF,TGTGCCACCAGCAGGGGGGGGACCAGGGGTTCCTACGAGCAGTACTTC,-,TRBV15,-,TRBJ2-7,16
CSVEGLRQETQYF,TGCAGCGTTGAAGGGCTCCGTCAAGAGACCCAGTACTTC,-,TRBV29-1,-,TRBJ2-5,13
CASSLAARGNSPLHF,TGTGCCAGCAGCTTAGCAGCCAGGGGGAATTCACCCCTCCACTTT,TRBD1,TRBV7-2,-,TRBJ1-6,15
CASRTQGAIGTEAFF,TGTGCCAGCCGAACGCAGGGGGCGATCGGCACTGAAGCTTTCTTT,TRBD1,TRBV7-2,-,TRBJ1-1,15
CASSVQGARTGELFF,TGTGCCAGCTCGGTGCAGGGGGCGAGGACCGGGGAGCTGTTTTTT,TRBD1,TRBV18,-,TRBJ2-2,15
CASSARQAYYSGANVLTF,TGTGCCAGTAGTGCGCGACAGGCCTACTACTCTGGGGCCAACGTCCTGACTTTC,-,TRBV19,-,TRBJ2-6,18
CASSLGTVSGANVLTF,TGTGCCAGCAGCTTGGGGACAGTGTCTGGGGCCAACGTCCTGACTTTC,-,TRBV5-4,once,TRBJ2-6,16